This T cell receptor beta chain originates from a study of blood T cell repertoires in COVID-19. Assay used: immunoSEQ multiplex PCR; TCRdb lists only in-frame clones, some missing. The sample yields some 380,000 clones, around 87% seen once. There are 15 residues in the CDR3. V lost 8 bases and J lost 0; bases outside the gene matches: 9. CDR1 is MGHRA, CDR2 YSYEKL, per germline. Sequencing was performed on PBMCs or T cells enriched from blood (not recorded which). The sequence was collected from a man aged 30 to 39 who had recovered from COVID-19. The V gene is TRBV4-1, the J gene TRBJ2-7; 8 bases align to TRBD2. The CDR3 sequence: CASAKAGTSSYEQYF. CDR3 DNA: TGCGCCAGCGCTAAAGCCGGGACTAGCTCCTACGAGCAGTACTTC.